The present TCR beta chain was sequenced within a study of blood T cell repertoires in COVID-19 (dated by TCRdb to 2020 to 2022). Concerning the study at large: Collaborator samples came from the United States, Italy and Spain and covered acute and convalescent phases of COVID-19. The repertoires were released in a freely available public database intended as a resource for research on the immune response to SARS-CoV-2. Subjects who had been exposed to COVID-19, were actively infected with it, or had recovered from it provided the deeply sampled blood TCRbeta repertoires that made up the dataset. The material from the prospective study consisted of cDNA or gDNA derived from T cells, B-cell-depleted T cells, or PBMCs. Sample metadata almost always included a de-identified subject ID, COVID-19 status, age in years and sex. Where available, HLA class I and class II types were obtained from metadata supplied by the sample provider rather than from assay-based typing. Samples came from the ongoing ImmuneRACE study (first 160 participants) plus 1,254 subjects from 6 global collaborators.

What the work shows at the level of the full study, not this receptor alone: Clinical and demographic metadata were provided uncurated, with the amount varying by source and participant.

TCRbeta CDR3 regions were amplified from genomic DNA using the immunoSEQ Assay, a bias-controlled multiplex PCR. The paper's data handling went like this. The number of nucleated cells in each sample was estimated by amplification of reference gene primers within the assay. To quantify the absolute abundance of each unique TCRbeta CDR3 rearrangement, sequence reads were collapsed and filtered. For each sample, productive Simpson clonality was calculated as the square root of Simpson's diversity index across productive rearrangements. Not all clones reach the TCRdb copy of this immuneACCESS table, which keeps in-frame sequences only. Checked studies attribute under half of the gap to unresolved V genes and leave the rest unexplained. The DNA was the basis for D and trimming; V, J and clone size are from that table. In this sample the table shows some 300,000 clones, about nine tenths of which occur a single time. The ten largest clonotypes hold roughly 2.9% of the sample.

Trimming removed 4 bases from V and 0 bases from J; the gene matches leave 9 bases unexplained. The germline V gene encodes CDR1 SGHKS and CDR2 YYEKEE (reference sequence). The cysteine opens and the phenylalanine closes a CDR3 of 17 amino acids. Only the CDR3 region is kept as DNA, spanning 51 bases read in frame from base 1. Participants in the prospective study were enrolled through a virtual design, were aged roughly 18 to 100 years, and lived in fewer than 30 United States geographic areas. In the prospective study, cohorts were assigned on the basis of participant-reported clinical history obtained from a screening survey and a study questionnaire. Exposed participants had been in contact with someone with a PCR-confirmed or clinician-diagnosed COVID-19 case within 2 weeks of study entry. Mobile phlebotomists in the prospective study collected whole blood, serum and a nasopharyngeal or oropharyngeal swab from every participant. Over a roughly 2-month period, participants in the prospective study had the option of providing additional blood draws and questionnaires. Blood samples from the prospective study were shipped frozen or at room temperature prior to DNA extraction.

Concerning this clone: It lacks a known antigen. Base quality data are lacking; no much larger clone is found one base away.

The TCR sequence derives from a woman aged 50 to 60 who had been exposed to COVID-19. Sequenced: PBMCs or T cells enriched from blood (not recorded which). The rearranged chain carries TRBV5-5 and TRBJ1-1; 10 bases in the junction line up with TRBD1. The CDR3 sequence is CASSHWGTGAVNTEAFF. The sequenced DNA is TGTGCCAGCAGCCATTGGGGGACAGGGGCTGTGAACACTGAAGCTTTCTTT.